This TCR beta chain was identified in a study of T cell changes during pregnancy in multiple sclerosis. V gave up 6 bases and J gave up 1 base; unmatched junction bases: 8. CDR1 and CDR2 from the germline V gene are MNHNY and SVGAGI (reference sequence). The CDR3 loop spans 15 amino acids. Measured with immunoSEQ multiplex PCR; TCRdb has only the in-frame clones, and not every one. The data hold 100,000 or so clones, with 94% observed a single time. The chain recombines TRBV6-6 with TRBJ2-5, with 7 bases lining up with TRBD2. The sequencing used peripheral blood, collected in the third trimester of pregnancy. The sequence was collected from a female donor with multiple sclerosis, enrolled in a pregnancy study. The CDR3 loop reads CASSWGGGIQETQYF. DNA for the CDR3: TGTGCCAGCAGCTGGGGGGGAGGGATCCAAGAGACCCAGTACTTC.